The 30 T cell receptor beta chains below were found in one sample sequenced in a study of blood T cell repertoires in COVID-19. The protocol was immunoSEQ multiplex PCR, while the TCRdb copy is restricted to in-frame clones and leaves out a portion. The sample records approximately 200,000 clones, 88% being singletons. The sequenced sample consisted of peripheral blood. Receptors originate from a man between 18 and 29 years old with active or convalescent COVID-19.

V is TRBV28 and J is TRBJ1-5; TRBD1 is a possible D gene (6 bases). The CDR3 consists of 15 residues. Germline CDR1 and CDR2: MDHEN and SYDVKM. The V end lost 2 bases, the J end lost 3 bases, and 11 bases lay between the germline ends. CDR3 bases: TGTGCCAGCAGTTTACACGGACAGATCAATCAGCCCCAGCATTTT. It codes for CASSLHGQINQPQHF.

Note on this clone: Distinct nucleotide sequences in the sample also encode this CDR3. CDR3 DNA: TGTGCCAGCAGTCAAACAGGGGGGGGTCGGCTGTTTTTT. As protein: CASSQTGGGRLFF. The rearrangement links TRBV12-3 or TRBV12-4 to TRBJ2-2; TRBD1 might be the D (8 bases). The CDR3 runs to 13 residues. V lost 5 bases, J lost 13 bases, and 17 bases lay in between.

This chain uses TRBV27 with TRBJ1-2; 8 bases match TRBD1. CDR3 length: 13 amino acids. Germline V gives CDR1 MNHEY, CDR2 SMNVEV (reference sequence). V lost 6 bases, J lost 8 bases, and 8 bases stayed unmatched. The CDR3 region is CASSRQGAFGYTF. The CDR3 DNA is TGTGCCAGCAGCCGCCAGGGGGCGTTCGGCTACACCTTC.

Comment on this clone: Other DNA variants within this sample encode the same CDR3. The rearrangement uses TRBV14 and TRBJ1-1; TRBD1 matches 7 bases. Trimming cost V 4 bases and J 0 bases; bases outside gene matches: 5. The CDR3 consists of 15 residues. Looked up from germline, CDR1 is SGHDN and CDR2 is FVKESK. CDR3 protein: CASSPRTGMNTEAFF. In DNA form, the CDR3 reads TGTGCCAGCAGCCCCAGGACAGGCATGAACACTGAAGCTTTCTTT.

This CDR3 is CASSPGQGGNQPQHF. The CDR3 nucleotides are TGTGCCAGCAGCCCTGGACAGGGCGGCAATCAGCCCCAGCATTTT. The chain employs TRBV3-1 (or the pseudogene TRBV3-2) and TRBJ1-5, with TRBD1 matching over 8 bases. CDR1 is LGHDT, CDR2 YNNKEL, per germline (reference sequence). CDR3 size: 15 residues. V dropped 4 bases and J dropped 2; count of bases not matched to a gene: 4.

The CDR3 is CASSRAGGNTEAFF. CDR3 nucleotides: TGTGCCAGCAGTCGCGCCGGGGGAAACACTGAAGCTTTCTTT. The chain recombines TRBV6-4 with TRBJ1-1, with D possibly TRBD1 on 5 matching bases. The germline gives CDR1 MRHNA, CDR2 SNTAGT. V was shortened by 5 bases and J by 2 bases, with 12 bases between the two germline ends. The CDR3 covers 14 residues.

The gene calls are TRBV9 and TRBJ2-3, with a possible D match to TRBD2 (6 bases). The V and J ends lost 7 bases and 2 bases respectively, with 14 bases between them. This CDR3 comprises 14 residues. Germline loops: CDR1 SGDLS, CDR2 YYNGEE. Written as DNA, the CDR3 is TGTGCCAGCGGGACGGGAGCAACCACAGATACGCAGTATTTT. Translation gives CASGTGATTDTQYF.

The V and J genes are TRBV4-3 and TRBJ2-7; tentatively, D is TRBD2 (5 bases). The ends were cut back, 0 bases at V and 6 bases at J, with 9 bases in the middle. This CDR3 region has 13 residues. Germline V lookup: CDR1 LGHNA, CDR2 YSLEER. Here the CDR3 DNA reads TGCGCCAGCAGCCAAGATACGGGATTCGAGCAGTACTTC. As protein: CASSQDTGFEQYF.

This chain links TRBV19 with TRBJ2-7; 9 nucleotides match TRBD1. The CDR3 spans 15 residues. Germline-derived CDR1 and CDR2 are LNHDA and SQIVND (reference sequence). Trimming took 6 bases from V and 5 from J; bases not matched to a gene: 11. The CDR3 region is CASSDPGQGVNEQYF. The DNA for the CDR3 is TGTGCCAGTAGCGATCCGGGACAGGGAGTCAACGAGCAGTACTTC.

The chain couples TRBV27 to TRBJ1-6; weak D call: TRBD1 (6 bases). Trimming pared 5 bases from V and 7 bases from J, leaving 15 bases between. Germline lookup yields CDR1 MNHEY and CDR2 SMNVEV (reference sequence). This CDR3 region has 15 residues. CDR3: CASSTLQGWNSPLHF. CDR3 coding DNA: TGTGCCAGCAGTACACTACAGGGTTGGAATTCACCCCTCCACTTT.

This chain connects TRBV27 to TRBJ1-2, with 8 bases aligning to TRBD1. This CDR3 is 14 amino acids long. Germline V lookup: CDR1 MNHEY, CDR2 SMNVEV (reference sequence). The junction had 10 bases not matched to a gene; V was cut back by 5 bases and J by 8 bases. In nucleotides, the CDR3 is TGTGCCAGCAGTACTACTAGACAGGGGAGAGGCTACACCTTC. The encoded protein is CASSTTRQGRGYTF.

DNA for the CDR3: TGCGCCAGCAGCCAAACCGGGACAGCCTCTACCTCTGGAAACACCATATATTTT. This translates into CASSQTGTASTSGNTIYF. The chain carries TRBV5-1 and TRBJ1-3; 7 bases match TRBD1. Germline V lookup: CDR1 SGHRS, CDR2 YFSETQ. V was pared by 4 bases and J by 0 bases, with 13 bases of the junction left unmatched. The CDR3 consists of 18 residues.

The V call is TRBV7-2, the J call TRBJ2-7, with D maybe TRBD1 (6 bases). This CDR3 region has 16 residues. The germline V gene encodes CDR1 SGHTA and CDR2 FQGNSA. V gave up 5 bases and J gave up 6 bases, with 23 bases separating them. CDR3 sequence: CASSQTGQVGIGEQYF. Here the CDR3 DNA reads TGTGCCAGCAGCCAGACAGGCCAGGTCGGAATCGGCGAGCAGTACTTC. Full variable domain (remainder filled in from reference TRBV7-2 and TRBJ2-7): GAGVSQSPSNKVTEKGKDVELRCDPISGHTALYWYRQSLGQGLEFLIYFQGNSAPDKSGLPSDRFSAERTGGSVSTLTIQRTQQEDSAVYLCASSQTGQVGIGEQYFGPGTRLTVT.

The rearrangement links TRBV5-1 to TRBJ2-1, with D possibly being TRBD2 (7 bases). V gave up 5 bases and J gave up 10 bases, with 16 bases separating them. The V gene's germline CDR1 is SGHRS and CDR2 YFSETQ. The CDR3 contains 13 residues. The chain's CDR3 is CASSNSGGPEQFF. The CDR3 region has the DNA TGCGCCAGCAGTAATTCGGGGGGCCCCGAGCAGTTCTTC.

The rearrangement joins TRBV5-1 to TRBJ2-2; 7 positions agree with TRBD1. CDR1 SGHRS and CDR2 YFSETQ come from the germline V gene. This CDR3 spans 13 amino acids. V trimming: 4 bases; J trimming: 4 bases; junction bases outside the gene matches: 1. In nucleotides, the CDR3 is TGCGCCAGCAGCGACAGGGTCACCGGGGAGCTGTTTTTT. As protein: CASSDRVTGELFF. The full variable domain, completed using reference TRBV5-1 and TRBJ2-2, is KAGVTQTPRYLIKTRGQQVTLSCSPISGHRSVSWYQQTPGQGLQFLFEYFSETQRNKGNFPGRFSGRQFSNSRSEMNVSTLELGDSALYLCASSDRVTGELFFGEGSRLTVL.

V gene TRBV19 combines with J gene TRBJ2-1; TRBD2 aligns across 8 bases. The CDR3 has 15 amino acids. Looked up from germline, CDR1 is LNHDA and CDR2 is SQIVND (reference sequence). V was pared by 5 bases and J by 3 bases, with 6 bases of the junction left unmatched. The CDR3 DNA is TGTGCCAGTAGTGGGCGGGAGGAGTTCTACAATGAGCAGTTCTTC. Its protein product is CASSGREEFYNEQFF.

The CDR3 DNA follows: TGTGCCAGCAGCTTGTCCGGGGGAAACACTGAAGCTTTCTTT. This translates into CASSLSGGNTEAFF. This chain uses TRBV5-6 with TRBJ1-1; D might be TRBD1 (5 bases). Germline V gives CDR1 SGHDT, CDR2 YYEEEE. Deletions cut 1 base from V and 2 bases from J, with 9 bases between. CDR3 size: 14 residues.

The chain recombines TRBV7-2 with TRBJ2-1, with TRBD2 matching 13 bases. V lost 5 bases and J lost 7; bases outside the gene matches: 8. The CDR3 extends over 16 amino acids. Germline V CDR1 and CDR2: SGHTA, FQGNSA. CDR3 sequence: CASSIGTSGITNEQFF. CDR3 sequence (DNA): TGTGCCAGCAGCATCGGGACTAGCGGGATTACAAATGAGCAGTTCTTC.

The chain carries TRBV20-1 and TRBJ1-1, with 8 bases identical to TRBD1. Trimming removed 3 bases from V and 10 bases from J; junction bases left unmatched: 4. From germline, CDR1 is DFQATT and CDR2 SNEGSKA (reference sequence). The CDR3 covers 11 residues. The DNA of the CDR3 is TGCAGTGCTAGTCCTGGACAGGGAGCTTTCTTT. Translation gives CSASPGQGAFF.

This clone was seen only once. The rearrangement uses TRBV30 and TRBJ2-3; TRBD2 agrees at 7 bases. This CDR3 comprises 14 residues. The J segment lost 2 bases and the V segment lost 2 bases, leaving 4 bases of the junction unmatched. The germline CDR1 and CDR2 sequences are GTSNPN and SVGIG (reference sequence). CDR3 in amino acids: CAWSWGGDTDTQYF. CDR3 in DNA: TGTGCCTGGAGTTGGGGGGGGGACACAGATACGCAGTATTTT.

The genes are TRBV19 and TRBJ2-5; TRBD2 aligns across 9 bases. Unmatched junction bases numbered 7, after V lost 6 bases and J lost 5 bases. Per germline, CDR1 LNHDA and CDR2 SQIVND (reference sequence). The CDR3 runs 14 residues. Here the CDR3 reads CASRGGLARETQYF. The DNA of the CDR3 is TGTGCCAGTAGGGGTGGACTAGCGAGGGAGACCCAGTACTTC.

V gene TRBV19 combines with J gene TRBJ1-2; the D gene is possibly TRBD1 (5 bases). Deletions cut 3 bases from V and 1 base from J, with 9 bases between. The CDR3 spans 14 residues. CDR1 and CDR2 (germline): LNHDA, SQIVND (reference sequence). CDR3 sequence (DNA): TGTGCCAGTAGTATGGCGGGGGGTAACTATGGCTACACCTTC. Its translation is CASSMAGGNYGYTF.

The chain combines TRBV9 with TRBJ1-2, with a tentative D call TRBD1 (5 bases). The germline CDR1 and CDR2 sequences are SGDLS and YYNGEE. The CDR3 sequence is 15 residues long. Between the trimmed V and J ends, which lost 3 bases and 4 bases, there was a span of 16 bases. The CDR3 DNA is TGTGCCAGCAGCGCAGACCGGGGGAACTTCTATGGCTACACCTTC. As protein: CASSADRGNFYGYTF.

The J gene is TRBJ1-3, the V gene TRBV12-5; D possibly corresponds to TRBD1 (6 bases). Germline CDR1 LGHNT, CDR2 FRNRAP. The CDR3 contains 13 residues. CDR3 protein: CAGAGVSGNTIYF. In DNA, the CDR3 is TGTGCGGGGGCGGGGGTCTCTGGAAACACCATATATTTT.

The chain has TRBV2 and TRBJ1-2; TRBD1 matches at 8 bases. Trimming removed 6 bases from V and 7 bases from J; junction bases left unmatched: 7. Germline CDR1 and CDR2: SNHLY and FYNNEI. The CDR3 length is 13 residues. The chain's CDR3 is CASSTGGVVGYTF. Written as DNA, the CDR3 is TGTGCCAGCAGCACAGGGGGAGTAGTTGGCTACACCTTC. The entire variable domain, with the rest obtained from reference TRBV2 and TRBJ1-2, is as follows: EPEVTQTPSHQVTQMGQEVILRCVPISNHLYFYWYRQILGQKVEFLVSFYNNEISEKSEIFDDQFSVERPDGSNFTLKIRSTKLEDSAMYFCASSTGGVVGYTFGSGTRLTVV.

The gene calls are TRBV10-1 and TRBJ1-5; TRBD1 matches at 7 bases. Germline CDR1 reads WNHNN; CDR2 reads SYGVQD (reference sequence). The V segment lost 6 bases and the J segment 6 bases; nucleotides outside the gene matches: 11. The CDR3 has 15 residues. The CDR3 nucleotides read TGCGCCAGCAGATACGTTGACAGGGCGGCTCAGCCCCAGCATTTT. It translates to CASRYVDRAAQPQHF.

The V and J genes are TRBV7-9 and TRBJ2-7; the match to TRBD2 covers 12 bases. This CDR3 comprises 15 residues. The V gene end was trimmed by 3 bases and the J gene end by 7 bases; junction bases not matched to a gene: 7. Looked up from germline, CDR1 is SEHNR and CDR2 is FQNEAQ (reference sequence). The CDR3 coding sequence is TGTGCCAGCAGCTTTCTAGCGGGAGGGCTTAGTGAGCAGTACTTC. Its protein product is CASSFLAGGLSEQYF.

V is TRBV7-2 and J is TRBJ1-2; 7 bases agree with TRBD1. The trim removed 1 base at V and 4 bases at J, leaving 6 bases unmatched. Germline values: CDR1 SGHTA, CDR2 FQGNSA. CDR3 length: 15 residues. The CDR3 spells CASSLVTGTAYGYTF. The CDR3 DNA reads TGTGCCAGCAGCTTAGTAACCGGGACAGCCTATGGCTACACCTTC. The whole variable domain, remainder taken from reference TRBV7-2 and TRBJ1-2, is GAGVSQSPSNKVTEKGKDVELRCDPISGHTALYWYRQSLGQGLEFLIYFQGNSAPDKSGLPSDRFSAERTGGSVSTLTIQRTQQEDSAVYLCASSLVTGTAYGYTFGSGTRLTVV.

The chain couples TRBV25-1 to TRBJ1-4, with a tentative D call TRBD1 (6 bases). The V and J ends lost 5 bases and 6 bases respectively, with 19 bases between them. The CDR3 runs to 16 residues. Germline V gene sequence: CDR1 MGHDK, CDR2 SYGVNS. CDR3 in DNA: TGTGCCAGCAGTTCTTGGCAGGGGTCGCTTGATGAAAAACTGTTTTTT. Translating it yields CASSSWQGSLDEKLFF.

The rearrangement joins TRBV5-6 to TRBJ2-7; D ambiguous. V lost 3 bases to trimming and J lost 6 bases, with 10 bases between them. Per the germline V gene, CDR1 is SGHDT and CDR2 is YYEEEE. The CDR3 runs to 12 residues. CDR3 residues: CASSSFNSEQYF. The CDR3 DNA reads TGTGCCAGCAGCTCCTTCAACTCCGAGCAGTACTTC.